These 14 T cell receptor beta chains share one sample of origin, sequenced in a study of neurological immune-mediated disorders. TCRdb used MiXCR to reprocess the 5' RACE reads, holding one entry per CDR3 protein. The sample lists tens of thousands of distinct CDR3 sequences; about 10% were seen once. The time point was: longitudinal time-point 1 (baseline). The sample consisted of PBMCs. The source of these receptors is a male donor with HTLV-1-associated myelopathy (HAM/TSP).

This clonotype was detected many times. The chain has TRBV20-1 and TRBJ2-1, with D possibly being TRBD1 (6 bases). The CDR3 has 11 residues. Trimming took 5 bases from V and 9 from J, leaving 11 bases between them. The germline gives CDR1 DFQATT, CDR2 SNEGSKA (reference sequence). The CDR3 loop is CSAWGRTEQFF. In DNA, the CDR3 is TGCAGTGCTTGGGGGCGTACTGAGCAGTTCTTC.

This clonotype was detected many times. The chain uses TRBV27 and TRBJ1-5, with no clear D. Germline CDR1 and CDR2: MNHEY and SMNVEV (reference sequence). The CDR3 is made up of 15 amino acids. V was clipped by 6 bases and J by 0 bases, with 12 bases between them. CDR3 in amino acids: CASSWEGYSNQPQHF. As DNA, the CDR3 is TGTGCCAGCAGCTGGGAAGGATATAGCAATCAGCCCCAGCATTTT.

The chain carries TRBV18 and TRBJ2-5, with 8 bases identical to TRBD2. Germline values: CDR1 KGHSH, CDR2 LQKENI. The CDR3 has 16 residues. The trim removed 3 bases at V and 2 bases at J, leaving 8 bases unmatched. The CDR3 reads CASSPRPGGSQETQYF. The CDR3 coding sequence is TGTGCCAGCTCACCCCGGCCGGGGGGGAGTCAAGAGACCCAGTACTTC.

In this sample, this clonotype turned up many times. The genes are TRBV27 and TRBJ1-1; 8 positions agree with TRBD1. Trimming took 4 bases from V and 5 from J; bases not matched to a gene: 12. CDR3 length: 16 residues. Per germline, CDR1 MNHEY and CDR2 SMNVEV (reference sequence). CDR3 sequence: CASSWGQDRAGTEAFF. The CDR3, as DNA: TGTGCCAGCAGTTGGGGTCAGGACAGGGCTGGGACTGAAGCTTTCTTT.

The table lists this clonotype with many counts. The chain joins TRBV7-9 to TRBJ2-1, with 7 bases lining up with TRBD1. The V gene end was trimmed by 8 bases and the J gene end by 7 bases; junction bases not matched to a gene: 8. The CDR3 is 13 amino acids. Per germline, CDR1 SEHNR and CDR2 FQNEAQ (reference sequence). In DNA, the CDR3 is TGTGCCAGCCCACGTGAGGGGGCGAATGAGCAGTTCTTC. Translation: CASPREGANEQFF.

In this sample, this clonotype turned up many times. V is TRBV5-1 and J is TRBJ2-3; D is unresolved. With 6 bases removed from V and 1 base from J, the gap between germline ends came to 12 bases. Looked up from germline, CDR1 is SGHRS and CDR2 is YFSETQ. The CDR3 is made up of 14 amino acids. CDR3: CASTVLGGTDTQYF. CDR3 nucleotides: TGCGCCAGCACCGTCTTGGGCGGCACAGATACGCAGTATTTT. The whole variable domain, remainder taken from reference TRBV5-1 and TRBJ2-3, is KAGVTQTPRYLIKTRGQQVTLSCSPISGHRSVSWYQQTPGQGLQFLFEYFSETQRNKGNFPGRFSGRQFSNSRSEMNVSTLELGDSALYLCASTVLGGTDTQYFGPGTRLTVL.

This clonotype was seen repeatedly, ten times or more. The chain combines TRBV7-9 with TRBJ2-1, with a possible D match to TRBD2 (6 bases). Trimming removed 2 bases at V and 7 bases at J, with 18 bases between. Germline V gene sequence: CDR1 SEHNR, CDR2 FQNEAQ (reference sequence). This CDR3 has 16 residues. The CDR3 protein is CASSLLVAQAGNEQFF. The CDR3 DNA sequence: TGTGCCAGCAGCTTACTTGTAGCTCAGGCGGGAAATGAGCAGTTCTTC.

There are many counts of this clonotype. CDR3 in amino acids: CASSRTTGGGNTIYF. As DNA, the CDR3 is TGCGCCAGCAGCCGGACGACAGGGGGAGGAAACACCATATATTTT. The chain joins TRBV5-1 to TRBJ1-3; 9 positions match TRBD1. The CDR3 consists of 15 residues. Per the germline V gene, CDR1 is SGHRS and CDR2 is YFSETQ. J was trimmed by 4 bases and V by 4 bases; bases with no gene match: 6.

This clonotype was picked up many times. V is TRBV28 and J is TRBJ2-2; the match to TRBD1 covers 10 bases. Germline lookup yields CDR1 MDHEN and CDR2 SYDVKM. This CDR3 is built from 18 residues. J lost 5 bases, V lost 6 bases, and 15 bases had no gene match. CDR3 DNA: TGTGCCAGCAGACCTCTCACCGGGACAGGGGAAGGAACCGGGGAGCTGTTTTTT. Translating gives CASRPLTGTGEGTGELFF.

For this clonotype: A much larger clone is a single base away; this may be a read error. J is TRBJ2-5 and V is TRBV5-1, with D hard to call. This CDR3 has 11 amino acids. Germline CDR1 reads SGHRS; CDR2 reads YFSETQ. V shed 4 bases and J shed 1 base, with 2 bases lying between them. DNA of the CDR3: TGCGCCAGCAGCACCCAAGAGACCCAGTACTTC. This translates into CASSTQETQYF. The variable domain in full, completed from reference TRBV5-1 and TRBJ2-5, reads KAGVTQTPRYLIKTRGQQVTLSCSPISGHRSVSWYQQTPGQGLQFLFEYFSETQRNKGNFPGRFSGRQFSNSRSEMNVSTLELGDSALYLCASSTQETQYFGPGTRLLVL.

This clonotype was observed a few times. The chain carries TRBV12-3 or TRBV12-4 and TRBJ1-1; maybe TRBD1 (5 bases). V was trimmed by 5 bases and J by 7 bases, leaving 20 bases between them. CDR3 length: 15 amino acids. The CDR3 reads CASSLGRQTTFEAFF. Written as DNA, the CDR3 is TGTGCCAGCAGTCTAGGTAGACAGACGACCTTTGAAGCTTTCTTT.

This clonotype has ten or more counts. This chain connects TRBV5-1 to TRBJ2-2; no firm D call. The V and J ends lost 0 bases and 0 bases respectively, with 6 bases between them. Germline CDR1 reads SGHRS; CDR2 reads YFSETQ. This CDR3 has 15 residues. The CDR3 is CASSLAISNTGELFF. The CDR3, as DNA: TGCGCCAGCAGCTTGGCGATTTCGAACACCGGGGAGCTGTTTTTT.

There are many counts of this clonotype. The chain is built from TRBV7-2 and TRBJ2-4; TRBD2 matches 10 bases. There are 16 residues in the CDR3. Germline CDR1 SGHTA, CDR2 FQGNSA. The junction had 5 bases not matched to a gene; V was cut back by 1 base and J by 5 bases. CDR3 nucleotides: TGTGCCAGCAGCTTAGTTCAGCGGGGGGGCCAAAACATTCAGTACTTC. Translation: CASSLVQRGGQNIQYF.

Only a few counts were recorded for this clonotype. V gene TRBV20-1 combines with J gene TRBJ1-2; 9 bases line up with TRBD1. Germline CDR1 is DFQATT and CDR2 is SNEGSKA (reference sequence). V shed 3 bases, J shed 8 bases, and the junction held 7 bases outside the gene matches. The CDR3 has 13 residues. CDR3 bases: TGCAGTGCTAGGGCGGACAGGGGCAAGGGCTACACCTTC. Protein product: CSARADRGKGYTF.